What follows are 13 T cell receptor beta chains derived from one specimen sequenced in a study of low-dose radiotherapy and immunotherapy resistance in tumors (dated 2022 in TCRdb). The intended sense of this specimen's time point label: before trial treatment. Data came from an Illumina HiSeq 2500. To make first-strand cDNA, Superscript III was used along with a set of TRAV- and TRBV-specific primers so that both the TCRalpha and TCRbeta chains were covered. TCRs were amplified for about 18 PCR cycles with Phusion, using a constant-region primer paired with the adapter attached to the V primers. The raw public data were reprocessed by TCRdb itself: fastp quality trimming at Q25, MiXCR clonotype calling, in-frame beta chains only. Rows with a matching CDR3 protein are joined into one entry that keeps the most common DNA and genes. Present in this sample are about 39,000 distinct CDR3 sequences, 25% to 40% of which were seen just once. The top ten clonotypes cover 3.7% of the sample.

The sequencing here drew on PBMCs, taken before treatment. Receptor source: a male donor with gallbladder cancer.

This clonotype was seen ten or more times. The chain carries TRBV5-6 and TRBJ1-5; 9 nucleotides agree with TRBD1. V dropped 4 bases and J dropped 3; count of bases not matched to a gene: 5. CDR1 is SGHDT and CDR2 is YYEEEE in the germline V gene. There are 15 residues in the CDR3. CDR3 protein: CASSGRTGVNQPQHF. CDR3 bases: TGTGCCAGCAGCGGACGGACAGGGGTCAATCAGCCCCAGCATTTT. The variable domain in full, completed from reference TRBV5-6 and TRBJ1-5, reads DAGVTQSPTHLIKTRGQQVTLRCSPKSGHDTVSWYQQALGQGPQFIFQYYEEEERQRGNFPDRFSGHQFPNYSSELNVNALLLGDSALYLCASSGRTGVNQPQHFGDGTRLSIL.

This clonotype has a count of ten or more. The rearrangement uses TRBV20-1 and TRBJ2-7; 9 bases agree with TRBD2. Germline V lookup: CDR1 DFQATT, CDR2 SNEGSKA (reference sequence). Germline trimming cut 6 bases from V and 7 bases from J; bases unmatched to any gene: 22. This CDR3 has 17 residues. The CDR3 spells CSATRGVAAGGRMEQYF. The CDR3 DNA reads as TGCAGTGCAACCAGGGGGGTGGCAGCGGGGGGCCGGATGGAGCAGTACTTC.

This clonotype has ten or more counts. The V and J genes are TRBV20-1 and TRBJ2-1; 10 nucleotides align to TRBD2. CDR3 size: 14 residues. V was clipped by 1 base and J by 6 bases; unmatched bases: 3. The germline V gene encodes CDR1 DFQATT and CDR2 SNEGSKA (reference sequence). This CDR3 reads CSARGSGGVNEQFF. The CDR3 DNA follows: TGCAGTGCTAGAGGGAGCGGGGGGGTCAATGAGCAGTTCTTC.

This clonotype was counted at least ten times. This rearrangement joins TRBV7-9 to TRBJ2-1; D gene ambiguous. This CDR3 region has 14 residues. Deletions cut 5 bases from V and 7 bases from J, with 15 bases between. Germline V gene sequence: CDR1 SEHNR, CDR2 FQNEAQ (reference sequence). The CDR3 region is CASSGYSPGNEQFF. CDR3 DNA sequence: TGTGCCAGCAGCGGCTACAGTCCTGGGAATGAGCAGTTCTTC.

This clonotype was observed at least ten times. The CDR3 bases are TGTGCCAGCAGCTTAGGGTCTGGGGGGGCCCACGAGCAGTACTTC. Its translation is CASSLGSGGAHEQYF. The chain joins TRBV7-9 to TRBJ2-7; possibly TRBD2 for D (7 bases). Germline values: CDR1 SEHNR, CDR2 FQNEAQ (reference sequence). The CDR3 loop spans 15 amino acids. Trimming removed 1 base from V and 5 bases from J, with 15 bases in between.

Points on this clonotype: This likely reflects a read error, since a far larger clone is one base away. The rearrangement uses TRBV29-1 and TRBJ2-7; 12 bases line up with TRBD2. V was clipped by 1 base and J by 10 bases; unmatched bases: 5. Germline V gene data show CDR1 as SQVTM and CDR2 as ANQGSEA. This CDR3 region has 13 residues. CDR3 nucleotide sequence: TGCAGCGTTGAAGGACTAGCGGGAGTATCCCAGTACTTC. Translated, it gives CSVEGLAGVSQYF.

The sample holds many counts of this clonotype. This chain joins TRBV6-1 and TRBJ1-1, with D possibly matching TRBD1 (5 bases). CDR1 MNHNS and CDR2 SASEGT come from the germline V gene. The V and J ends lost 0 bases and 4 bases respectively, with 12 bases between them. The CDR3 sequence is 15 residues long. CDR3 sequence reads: CASSEAGGGTTEAFF. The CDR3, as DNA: TGTGCCAGCAGTGAAGCGGGTGGGGGGACCACTGAAGCTTTCTTT.

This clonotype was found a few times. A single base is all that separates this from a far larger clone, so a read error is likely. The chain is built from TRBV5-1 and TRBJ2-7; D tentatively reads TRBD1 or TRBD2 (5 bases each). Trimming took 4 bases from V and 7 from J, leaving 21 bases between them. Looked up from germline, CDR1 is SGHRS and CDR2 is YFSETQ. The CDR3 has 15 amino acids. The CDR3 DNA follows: TGCGCCAGCAGCCATGGGACCCAGAGGCTCAATGAGCAGTACTTC. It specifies CASSHGTQRLNEQYF.

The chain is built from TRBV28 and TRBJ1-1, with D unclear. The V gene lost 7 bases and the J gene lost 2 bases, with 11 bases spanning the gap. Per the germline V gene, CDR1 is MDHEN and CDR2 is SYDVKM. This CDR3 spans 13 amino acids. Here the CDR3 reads CASIGTANTEAFF. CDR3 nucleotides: TGTGCCAGCATCGGCACTGCAAACACTGAAGCTTTCTTT.

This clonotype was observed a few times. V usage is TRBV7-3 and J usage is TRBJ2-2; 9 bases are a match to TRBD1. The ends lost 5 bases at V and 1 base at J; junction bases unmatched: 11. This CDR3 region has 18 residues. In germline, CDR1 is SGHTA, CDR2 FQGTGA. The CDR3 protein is CASSAQGAAGGNTGELFF. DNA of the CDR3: TGTGCCAGCAGCGCACAGGGGGCGGCGGGCGGGAACACCGGGGAGCTGTTTTTT. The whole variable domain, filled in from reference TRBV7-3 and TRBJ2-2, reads GAGVSQTPSNKVTEKGKYVELRCDPISGHTALYWYRQSLGQGPEFLIYFQGTGAADDSGLPNDRFFAVRPEGSVSTLKIQRTERGDSAVYLCASSAQGAAGGNTGELFFGEGSRLTVL.

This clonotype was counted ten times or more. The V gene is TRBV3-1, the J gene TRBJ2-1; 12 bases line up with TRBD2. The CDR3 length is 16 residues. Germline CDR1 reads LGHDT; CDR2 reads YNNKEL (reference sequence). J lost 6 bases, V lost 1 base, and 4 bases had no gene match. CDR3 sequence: CASSQAGLAGSNEQFF. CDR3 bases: TGTGCCAGCAGCCAAGCCGGACTAGCGGGATCCAATGAGCAGTTCTTC.

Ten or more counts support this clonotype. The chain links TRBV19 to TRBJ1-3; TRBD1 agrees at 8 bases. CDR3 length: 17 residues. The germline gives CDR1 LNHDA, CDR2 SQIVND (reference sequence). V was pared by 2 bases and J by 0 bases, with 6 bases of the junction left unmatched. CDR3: CASSIFPGQDSGNTIYF. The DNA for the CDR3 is TGTGCCAGTAGTATATTCCCGGGACAGGACTCTGGAAACACCATATATTTT.

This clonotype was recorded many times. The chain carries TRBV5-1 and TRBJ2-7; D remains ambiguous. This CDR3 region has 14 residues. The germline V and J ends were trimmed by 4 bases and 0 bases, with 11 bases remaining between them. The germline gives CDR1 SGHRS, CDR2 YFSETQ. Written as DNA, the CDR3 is TGCGCCAGCAGCATTTCAGGCTACTCCTACGAGCAGTACTTC. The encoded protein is CASSISGYSYEQYF.